Shown below are 15 T cell receptor beta chains from a single sample sequenced in a study of cytotoxic CD8 clonotypes in ibrutinib-treated CLL. Assay used: immunoSEQ multiplex PCR; TCRdb lists only in-frame clones, some missing. The top ten hold about 5.9% of the sample, which has approximately 340,000 clones, around 66% seen once. The material sequenced was PBMCs, taken after 36 months of ibrutinib treatment. These receptors were collected from a human donor with chronic lymphocytic leukemia.

This chain links TRBV27 with TRBJ1-6; 12 bases map to TRBD1. Germline V CDR1 and CDR2: MNHEY, SMNVEV (reference sequence). J lost 10 bases, V lost 6 bases, and 10 bases had no gene match. The CDR3 contains 16 residues. Here the CDR3 DNA reads TGTGCCAGCAGGCGCCCGGGACAGGGGGCAAAGTCACCCCTCCACTTT. Its protein product is CASRRPGQGAKSPLHF.

The V and J genes are TRBV9 and TRBJ2-7; D unresolved. Trimming left V 0 bases short and J 3 bases short, with 16 bases between. The CDR3 runs to 16 residues. The germline gives CDR1 SGDLS, CDR2 YYNGEE. The CDR3 loop reads CASSVAPGEVNYEQYF. The CDR3 DNA follows: TGTGCCAGCAGCGTAGCGCCTGGCGAAGTAAACTACGAGCAGTACTTC.

The V and J genes are TRBV4-3 and TRBJ2-5; 8 bases line up with TRBD2. V dropped 1 base and J dropped 1; count of bases not matched to a gene: 11. There are 18 residues in the CDR3. CDR1 and CDR2 (germline): LGHNA, YSLEER. The CDR3 protein is CASSQARLFSGVQETQYF. The CDR3 DNA is TGCGCCAGCAGCCAAGCACGGCTGTTTAGCGGGGTCCAAGAGACCCAGTACTTC.

This chain connects TRBV12-5 to TRBJ2-7; TRBD2 matches at 10 bases. The CDR3 extends over 16 amino acids. V trimming: 6 bases; J trimming: 2 bases; junction bases outside the gene matches: 10. Germline CDR1 reads LGHNT; CDR2 reads FRNRAP. This CDR3 is CASGPPNSGGTYEQYF. CDR3 coding DNA: TGTGCTAGTGGCCCCCCCAATAGCGGGGGGACCTACGAGCAGTACTTC.

This chain uses TRBV7-9 with TRBJ2-3; no firm D call. V dropped 1 base and J dropped 0 bases, with 11 bases sitting between them. Germline CDR1 is SEHNR and CDR2 is FQNEAQ (reference sequence). There are 16 residues in the CDR3. This CDR3 is CASSLDQIFSTDTQYF. CDR3 bases: TGTGCCAGCAGCTTAGATCAGATCTTCAGCACAGATACGCAGTATTTT.

With respect to this clone: Other DNA sequences in this specimen translate into the identical CDR3. This rearrangement joins TRBV11-3 to TRBJ2-5; TRBD1 agrees at 7 bases. Losses at the gene ends were 3 bases for V and 3 bases for J; bases not matched to a gene: 4. Germline-derived CDR1 and CDR2 are SGHNT and YENEEA. The CDR3 spans 14 residues. The CDR3 DNA reads TGTGCCAGCAGCTTGGACGGGACAGAAGAGACCCAGTACTTC. This encodes CASSLDGTEETQYF.

The chain has TRBV7-3 and TRBJ2-2; D may be TRBD2 (6 bases). With 1 base removed from V and 4 bases from J, the gap between germline ends came to 13 bases. The CDR3 extends over 16 amino acids. Germline V gives CDR1 SGHTA, CDR2 FQGTGA. CDR3 nucleotide sequence: TGTGCCAGCAGCTTAAAAAAGGCGGGACTCACCGGGGAGCTGTTTTTT. Translated: CASSLKKAGLTGELFF.

This clone has only a few counts. V and J are TRBV7-9 and TRBJ2-7; 9 bases align to TRBD1. Trimming removed 1 base from V and 7 bases from J; junction bases left unmatched: 11. CDR3 length equals 16 residues. The germline V gene encodes CDR1 SEHNR and CDR2 FQNEAQ (reference sequence). The DNA of the CDR3 is TGTGCCAGCAGCTTAGAAGTAGGGACAGGGTCTGGAGAGCAGTACTTC. Amino acid sequence: CASSLEVGTGSGEQYF.

The V gene is TRBV5-1, the J gene TRBJ2-5, with 8 bases aligning to TRBD1. Looked up from germline, CDR1 is SGHRS and CDR2 is YFSETQ. The CDR3 runs to 15 residues. V trimming: 0 bases; J trimming: 5 bases; junction bases outside the gene matches: 6. Here the CDR3 DNA reads TGCGCCAGCAGCTTGGGACAGGGGTTGAGGGAGACCCAGTACTTC. It yields the protein CASSLGQGLRETQYF.

The genes are TRBV5-6 and TRBJ2-5, with 9 bases aligning to TRBD1. Germline V gene sequence: CDR1 SGHDT, CDR2 YYEEEE. CDR3 size: 14 residues. With V trimmed by 5 bases and J by 4 bases, 6 bases remained unmatched. CDR3 sequence reads: CASSPTGGVETQYF. In DNA form, the CDR3 reads TGTGCCAGCAGTCCTACAGGGGGCGTAGAGACCCAGTACTTC.

V gene TRBV27 combines with J gene TRBJ2-4; D gene unclear. There are 15 residues in the CDR3. V lost 0 bases to trimming and J lost 0 bases, with 6 bases between them. Germline V gene sequence: CDR1 MNHEY, CDR2 SMNVEV (reference sequence). CDR3 sequence (DNA): TGTGCCAGCAGTTTATCCACTTTAGCCAAAAACATTCAGTACTTC. This sequence encodes CASSLSTLAKNIQYF.

The CDR3 bases are TGTGCCAGCAGGGGACAGGGTTGGGGGGCCAAAAACATTCAGTACTTC. This codes for CASRGQGWGAKNIQYF. The rearrangement joins TRBV6-6 to TRBJ2-4; 9 positions agree with TRBD1. Trimming at V came to 6 bases and at J to 1 base, leaving 7 bases not matched to a gene. From germline, CDR1 is MNHNY and CDR2 SVGAGI (reference sequence). The CDR3 is made up of 16 amino acids.

J is TRBJ2-7 and V is TRBV29-1, with D perhaps being TRBD1 or TRBD2 (5 bases each). This CDR3 is 18 amino acids long. Germline V gives CDR1 SQVTM, CDR2 ANQGSEA. V was clipped by 6 bases and J by 0 bases, with 27 bases between them. This CDR3 is CSVGHRRKGTFSSYEQYF. In nucleotides, the CDR3 is TGCAGCGTGGGCCACAGGAGGAAGGGTACCTTTTCCTCCTACGAGCAGTACTTC.

The J gene is TRBJ1-2, the V gene TRBV6-1; perhaps TRBD1 as D (5 bases). The V end lost 0 bases, the J end lost 7 bases, and 12 bases lay between the germline ends. Germline V gene data show CDR1 as MNHNS and CDR2 as SASEGT. This CDR3 has 14 residues. The CDR3 nucleotides are TGTGCCAGCAGTGAAGCCGGTGGGCAGGGTGGCTACACCTTC. Translated, it gives CASSEAGGQGGYTF.

The rearrangement joins TRBV6-1 to TRBJ1-2, with 9 bases identical to TRBD1. Looked up from germline, CDR1 is MNHNS and CDR2 is SASEGT. The CDR3 length is 14 residues. V trimming: 6 bases; J trimming: 0 bases; junction bases outside the gene matches: 2. In DNA, the CDR3 is TGTGCCAGCAGCTGGACAGGGGCTAACTATGGCTACACCTTC. This encodes CASSWTGANYGYTF.